These T cell receptor beta chains were read from a single sample in a study of blood T cell repertoires in COVID-19. Sequencing was performed with immunoSEQ multiplex PCR; in TCRdb, only in-frame clones are kept and a portion is missing. Among around 450,000 clones listed, roughly 87% were seen once. Material: PBMCs or T cells enriched from blood (not recorded which). These receptors all come from a man younger than 35 who had recovered from COVID-19. The CDR3 runs from the conserved cysteine through the conserved F or W. The D gene is left open where the match is weak.

j_call v_call d_call cdr3_aa cdr3_nt
TRBJ1-1 TRBV7-9 NA CASSFAGPTEAFF TGTGCCAGCAGCTTCGCAGGGCCCACTGAAGCTTTCTTT
TRBJ1-4 TRBV5-8 TRBD1 CASRKQGSSEKLFF TGTGCCAGCAGGAAACAGGGGTCGAGTGAAAAACTGTTTTTT
TRBJ2-4 TRBV3-1/TRBV3-2 TRBD1 CASSHQGAENIQYF TGTGCCAGCAGCCACCAGGGGGCAGAAAACATTCAGTACTTC
TRBJ2-7 TRBV28 TRBD2 CASSLSSGAYEQYF TGTGCCAGCAGTTTAAGTAGCGGGGCCTACGAGCAGTACTTC
TRBJ1-5 TRBV11-3 NA CASSFGNQPQHF TGTGCCAGCAGCTTCGGCAATCAGCCCCAGCATTTT
TRBJ1-1 TRBV25-1 NA CASTSDGRRGEAFF TGTGCCAGCACTTCGGACGGGCGGCGGGGTGAAGCTTTCTTT
TRBJ1-1 TRBV9 NA CASSVAMTDTEAFF TGTGCCAGCAGCGTAGCTATGACAGACACTGAAGCTTTCTTT
TRBJ2-5 TRBV13 NA CASSFEGEETQYF TGTGCCAGCAGCTTCGAAGGGGAAGAGACCCAGTACTTC
TRBJ1-1 TRBV5-1 NA CASSLEDSFRGRTFF TGCGCCAGCAGCTTGGAAGATTCATTCCGGGGAAGAACTTTCTTT
TRBJ2-5 TRBV28 TRBD1 CASSPYDRASGTQYF TGTGCCAGCAGCCCTTACGACAGGGCGAGTGGGACCCAGTACTTC
TRBJ1-2 TRBV27 NA CASSRQRHYGYTF TGTGCCAGCAGTCGACAGAGACACTATGGCTACACCTTC
TRBJ1-1 TRBV5-1 NA CASSYNSGLYGEAFF TGCGCCAGCAGCTACAATTCAGGGTTGTATGGTGAAGCTTTCTTT
TRBJ2-2 TRBV19 TRBD1 CASSQGQSTGELFF TGTGCCAGTAGTCAGGGACAGAGCACCGGGGAGCTGTTTTTT